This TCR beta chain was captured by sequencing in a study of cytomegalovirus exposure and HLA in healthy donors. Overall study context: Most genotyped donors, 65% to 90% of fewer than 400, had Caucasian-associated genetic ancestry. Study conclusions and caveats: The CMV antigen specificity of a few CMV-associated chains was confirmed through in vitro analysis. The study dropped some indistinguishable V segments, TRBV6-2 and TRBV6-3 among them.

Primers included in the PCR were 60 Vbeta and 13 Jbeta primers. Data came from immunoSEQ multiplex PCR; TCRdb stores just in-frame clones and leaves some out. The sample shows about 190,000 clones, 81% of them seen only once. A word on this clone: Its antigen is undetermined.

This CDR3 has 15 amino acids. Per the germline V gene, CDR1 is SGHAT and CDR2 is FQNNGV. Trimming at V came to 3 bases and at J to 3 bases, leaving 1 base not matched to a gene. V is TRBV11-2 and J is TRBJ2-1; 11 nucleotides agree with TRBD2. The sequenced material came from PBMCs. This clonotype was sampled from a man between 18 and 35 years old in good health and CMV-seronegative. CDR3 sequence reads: CASSFTSGGYNEQFF. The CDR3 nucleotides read TGTGCCAGCAGCTTTACTAGCGGGGGCTACAATGAGCAGTTCTTC.